This T cell receptor (beta chain) emerged from a study of a mutant IDH1 vaccine in newly diagnosed glioma. Study-level background: The treated population exhibited a male proportion of about 60%, a female proportion of roughly 38%, and a mean age of roughly 39 years. Patients had received radiotherapy, temozolomide, or both previously, most receiving both. General observations from the study: Across multiple MHC alleles, approximately 93% of patients had vaccine-induced responses. Pseudoprogression apparently tracked independently of changes in top peripheral T cell clonotypes.

Time point defined: baseline, week 1 (first vaccination visit). Stated treatment: pre-vaccination baseline after standard-of-care therapy. Germline CDR1 SGHAT, CDR2 FQNNGV. Germline trimming cut 5 bases from V and 1 base from J; bases unmatched to any gene: 5. The CDR3 covers 16 residues. About this clone: Its antigen is currently unknown.

Generated by immunoSEQ multiplex PCR, the TCRdb table keeps only in-frame clones and is missing some. The sample has approximately 36,000 clones; approximately 78% are singletons. The receptor was derived from a man aged 35-49 years with glioma. Some clones in this sample may be carry-over from other donors' samples. Here the sequenced sample was PBMCs, taken from a glioma patient treated with radiotherapy, temozolomide or both. The chain has TRBV11-2 and TRBJ2-2, with 9 nucleotides matching TRBD2. CDR3 nucleotides: TGTGCCAGCAGCCCGCAACTAGCGGGGAACACCGGGGAGCTGTTTTTT. Amino acids: CASSPQLAGNTGELFF.